This T cell receptor beta chain was captured in a study of T cells in Graves' hyperthyroidism and ophthalmopathy. Study-wide findings and caveats: Patients with ophthalmopathy were separated from those with stable hyperthyroidism by a 13 V-J model. Most clonotypes that expanded in the thyroid above 0.001 also showed up in blood.

The trim removed 7 bases at V and 3 bases at J, leaving 12 bases unmatched. Germline CDR1 and CDR2: SNHLY and FYNNEI. The CDR3 consists of 17 residues. Patients were excluded because of uncontrolled infection, other autoimmune disease, pregnancy or lactation. Diagnoses were made from clinical symptoms, serum measures (thyroxine and TRAb), thyroid ultrasound and orbital computed tomography. Regions amplified from RNA transcripts were the TCR beta CDR3 regions. The HTBI primer set drove a first-round RT-PCR of the TCR CDR3. From the multiplex PCR reads, TCRdb called clonotypes with MiXCR, one entry per CDR3 protein. The data contain 600,000 to 700,000 distinct CDR3 sequences, nearly 45% of them singletons. In this sample, this clonotype turned up a few times. Its specificity is not known.

The sample was peripheral blood or thyroid tissue (not recorded which). The V gene is TRBV2, the J gene TRBJ1-1, with 12 bases identical to TRBD1. The clonotype originates from an adult man with Graves' disease, either hyperthyroidism or ophthalmopathy (not recorded which). The CDR3 coding sequence is TGTGCCAGCAAGAGGGGGACAGGGGGCGCCGGGGACACTGAAGCTTTCTTT. This gives the protein CASKRGTGGAGDTEAFF.